This paragraph covers one T cell receptor beta chain sequence. The antigen remains undetermined. The CDR3 loop spans 15 amino acids. The source of the sample is a study of T cell repertoires and HLA-DP antigens. Overall study: Alloantigens: one with one groove difference and one with under 11 differences versus self.

The PCR primers covered 54 TRBV and 13 TRBJ segments. Only in-frame clones appear in the TCRdb table, and some are missing; sequencing was by immunoSEQ multiplex PCR. The sample contains about 89,000 clones, roughly 86% of which appear only once. Sequences were obtained from CD4+ T cells from PBMCs. The genes are TRBV21-1 and TRBJ1-5. TRBV21-1 is classified as a pseudogene. The TCR comes from a man between 50 and 59 years old in good health and CMV-seronegative. Here the CDR3 reads CASSKSRKVGQPQHF. CDR3 coding DNA: TGTGCCAGCAGCAAATCGCGTAAGGTGGGTCAGCCCCAGCATTTT.